One and the same sample provided the 19 T cell receptor beta chains below, sequenced in a study of PD-L1 blockade in urothelial cancer (TCRdb year 2017). Library preparation used the immunoSEQ multiplex PCR assay. The source is immuneACCESS, and TCRdb retained only in-frame sequences with V and J called. Part of the clones is not carried over; for the studies checked, unresolved V genes explain less than half of this, and the remainder is unexplained. The sample includes 70,000 or so clones, with 80% to 90% observed a single time. Of the sample, 4% to 6% is held by the ten largest clones. The source was PBMCs, collected around atezolizumab (anti-PD-L1) treatment. Source of these receptors: a man between 65 and 85 years old with urothelial cancer.

The CDR3 DNA sequence: TGCAGCGTCGACCCGACAGGGAACAGCTACGAGCAGTACTTC. This translates into CSVDPTGNSYEQYF. The chain recombines TRBV29-1 with TRBJ2-7; TRBD1 agrees at 7 bases. Trimming removed 6 bases from V and 3 bases from J; junction bases left unmatched: 11. Germline-derived CDR1 and CDR2 are SQVTM and ANQGSEA. The CDR3 consists of 14 residues.

The J gene is TRBJ1-4, the V gene TRBV7-9; 7 bases are a match to TRBD1. Germline-derived CDR1 and CDR2 are SEHNR and FQNEAQ (reference sequence). V lost 5 bases and J lost 8; bases outside the gene matches: 8. There are 14 residues in the CDR3. The CDR3 protein is CASSLPLDREKLFF. CDR3 DNA sequence: TGTGCCAGCAGCCTACCCTTGGACAGGGAAAAACTGTTTTTT.

The rearrangement uses TRBV5-1 and TRBJ2-3; possibly TRBD1 for D (5 bases). The CDR3 totals 15 residues. Germline V lookup: CDR1 SGHRS, CDR2 YFSETQ. With 0 bases removed from V and 4 bases from J, the gap between germline ends came to 12 bases. The DNA of the CDR3 is TGCGCCAGCAGCTTGGAGGACAAGCTAGCAGATACGCAGTATTTT. It is translated as CASSLEDKLADTQYF.

V usage is TRBV4-1 and J usage is TRBJ2-1; 7 bases agree with TRBD1. This CDR3 region has 16 residues. The ends lost 3 bases at V and 3 bases at J; junction bases unmatched: 8. Germline lookup yields CDR1 MGHRA and CDR2 YSYEKL. The CDR3 coding sequence is TGCGCCAGCAGCCAGGGGCTTCGGGACAGCTACAATGAGCAGTTCTTC. It is translated as CASSQGLRDSYNEQFF.

The gene calls are TRBV11-2 and TRBJ2-7; the D gene is possibly TRBD1 (6 bases). Trimming removed 3 bases from V and 3 bases from J, with 12 bases in between. This CDR3 has 14 amino acids. From germline, CDR1 is SGHAT and CDR2 FQNNGV. CDR3 protein: CASSFDRRNYEQYF. For the CDR3, the DNA is TGTGCCAGCAGCTTCGACAGGAGAAACTACGAGCAGTACTTC. Supplemented by reference TRBV11-2 and TRBJ2-7, the full variable domain reads EAGVAQSPRYKIIEKRQSVAFWCNPISGHATLYWYQQILGQGPKLLIQFQNNGVVDDSQLPKDRFSAERLKGVDSTLKIQPAKLEDSAVYLCASSFDRRNYEQYFGPGTRLTVT.

This chain links TRBV7-6 with TRBJ2-1; D ambiguous. V dropped 4 bases and J dropped 0 bases, with 16 bases sitting between them. CDR1 is SGHVS and CDR2 is FNYEAQ in the germline V gene. The CDR3 length is 17 residues. This CDR3 reads CASSSRLALSSYNEQFF. The CDR3 DNA is TGTGCCAGCAGCTCACGACTGGCCTTAAGCTCCTACAATGAGCAGTTCTTC.

This chain connects TRBV19 to TRBJ2-6, with TRBD2 matching over 10 bases. Trimming cost V 6 bases and J 6 bases; bases outside gene matches: 11. Germline assignment: CDR1 LNHDA and CDR2 SQIVND (reference sequence). CDR3 length: 17 residues. The CDR3 DNA reads TGTGCCAGTAGCCAACTGCTAGCGGGAGCCGAGGCCAACGTCCTGACTTTC. This gives the protein CASSQLLAGAEANVLTF.

This chain connects TRBV7-9 to TRBJ2-5, with a tentative D call TRBD2 (5 bases). Germline CDR1 is SEHNR and CDR2 is FQNEAQ (reference sequence). Trimming took off 7 bases at V and 10 bases at J, with 22 bases between the two ends. CDR3 size: 14 residues. This CDR3 is CASTLAGVLTDQYF. CDR3 nucleotide sequence: TGTGCCAGCACACTCGCCGGGGTCCTAACGGACCAGTACTTC.

J is TRBJ2-7 and V is TRBV19; 8 nucleotides line up with TRBD1. Germline V CDR1 and CDR2: LNHDA, SQIVND (reference sequence). The CDR3 covers 14 residues. With 5 bases clipped from V and 6 bases from J, the junction kept 9 bases outside the gene matches. CDR3 sequence: CASSSRTGTGEQYF. In DNA form, the CDR3 reads TGTGCCAGTAGTTCACGGACAGGGACGGGCGAGCAGTACTTC.

The rearrangement uses TRBV30 and TRBJ2-1, with 7 bases identical to TRBD2. Germline CDR1 GTSNPN, CDR2 SVGIG (reference sequence). V lost 3 bases and J lost 4; bases outside the gene matches: 9. CDR3 length: 15 amino acids. The CDR3 loop is CAWSPYSGLYNEQFF. CDR3 DNA: TGTGCCTGGAGCCCTTATAGCGGGTTGTACAATGAGCAGTTCTTC.

The gene calls are TRBV7-2 and TRBJ2-5, with TRBD2 as a possible D gene (6 bases). Germline CDR1 and CDR2: SGHTA and FQGNSA. Trimming took 5 bases from V and 1 from J, leaving 11 bases between them. CDR3 size: 14 residues. The CDR3 sequence is CASSLGLSQETQYF. CDR3 DNA: TGTGCCAGCAGCCTGGGACTTTCCCAAGAGACCCAGTACTTC.

The chain couples TRBV5-1 to TRBJ2-3; perhaps TRBD1 as D (8 bases). This CDR3 has 14 residues. Germline CDR1 reads SGHRS; CDR2 reads YFSETQ. V was trimmed by 5 bases and J by 4 bases, leaving 14 bases between them. The CDR3 DNA sequence: TGCGCCAGCAGTGACAGGGGAGGGGCAGATACGCAGTATTTT. It translates to CASSDRGGADTQYF.

V is TRBV5-1 and J is TRBJ2-1, with 7 bases identical to TRBD2. The CDR3 loop spans 12 amino acids. The junction had 0 bases not matched to a gene; V was cut back by 1 base and J by 8 bases. Germline V gene data show CDR1 as SGHRS and CDR2 as YFSETQ. The CDR3: CASSLREDEQFF. Here the CDR3 DNA reads TGCGCCAGCAGCTTGCGGGAGGATGAGCAGTTCTTC.

V is TRBV5-1 and J is TRBJ2-3, with 7 bases aligning to TRBD2. V lost 2 bases and J lost 6; bases outside the gene matches: 6. Germline CDR1 is SGHRS and CDR2 is YFSETQ. This CDR3 comprises 14 residues. CDR3 in DNA: TGCGCCAGCAGCTTAGCGGCGGGAGACGATACGCAGTATTTT. Translating gives CASSLAAGDDTQYF.

The chain carries TRBV19 and TRBJ2-5, with D maybe TRBD1 (5 bases). The CDR3 runs to 13 residues. Deletions cut 0 bases from V and 5 bases from J, with 7 bases between. Germline lookup yields CDR1 LNHDA and CDR2 SQIVND (reference sequence). CDR3: CASSIDRQETQYF. The CDR3 DNA is TGTGCCAGTAGTATAGATCGACAGGAGACCCAGTACTTC.

This clone has just a few counts. This chain joins TRBV2 and TRBJ1-5, with D unresolved. The CDR3 is 14 residues long. The germline V gene has CDR1 SNHLY and CDR2 FYNNEI. The V gene lost 1 base and the J gene lost 5 bases, with 9 bases spanning the gap. The CDR3, as DNA: TGTGCCAGCAGTGAAGGGCAGGCTTATCAGCCCCAGCATTTT. Its translation: CASSEGQAYQPQHF.

The gene calls are TRBV7-8 and TRBJ1-1; the D gene is possibly TRBD1 (6 bases). Germline-derived CDR1 and CDR2 are SGHVS and FQNEAQ. The CDR3 consists of 15 residues. V lost 2 bases and J lost 2, with 12 bases in between. CDR3: CASSLLVGGNTEAFF. The DNA of the CDR3 is TGTGCCAGCAGCTTACTGGTAGGGGGAAACACTGAAGCTTTCTTT.

The rearrangement joins TRBV9 to TRBJ2-1; D is perhaps TRBD1 (6 bases). The CDR3 spans 16 residues. Germline lookup yields CDR1 SGDLS and CDR2 YYNGEE. The V end lost 0 bases, the J end lost 0 bases, and 10 bases lay between the germline ends. In nucleotides, the CDR3 is TGTGCCAGCAGCGTAGGGGACAATTACTCCTACAATGAGCAGTTCTTC. It is translated as CASSVGDNYSYNEQFF.

The CDR3 loop reads CASRGTGANYEQYF. The CDR3 bases are TGTGCCAGCAGGGGGACAGGGGCCAACTACGAGCAGTACTTC. The chain is built from TRBV6-1 and TRBJ2-7; 10 bases agree with TRBD1. CDR3 length: 14 residues. Unmatched junction bases numbered 5, after V lost 6 bases and J lost 3 bases. Per the germline V gene, CDR1 is MNHNS and CDR2 is SASEGT.